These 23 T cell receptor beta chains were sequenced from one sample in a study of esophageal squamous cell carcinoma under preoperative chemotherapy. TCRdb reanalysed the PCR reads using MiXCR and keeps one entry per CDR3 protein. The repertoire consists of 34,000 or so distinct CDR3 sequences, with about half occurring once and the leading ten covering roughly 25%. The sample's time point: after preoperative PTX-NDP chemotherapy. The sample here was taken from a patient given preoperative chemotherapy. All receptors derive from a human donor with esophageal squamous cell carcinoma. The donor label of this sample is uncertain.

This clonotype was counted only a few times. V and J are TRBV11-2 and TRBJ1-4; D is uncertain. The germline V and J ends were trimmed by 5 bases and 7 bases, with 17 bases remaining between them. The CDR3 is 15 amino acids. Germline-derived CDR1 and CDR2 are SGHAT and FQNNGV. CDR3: CASSLRTPVGEKLFF. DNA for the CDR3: TGTGCCAGCAGCCTTCGGACCCCCGTGGGTGAAAAACTGTTTTTT.

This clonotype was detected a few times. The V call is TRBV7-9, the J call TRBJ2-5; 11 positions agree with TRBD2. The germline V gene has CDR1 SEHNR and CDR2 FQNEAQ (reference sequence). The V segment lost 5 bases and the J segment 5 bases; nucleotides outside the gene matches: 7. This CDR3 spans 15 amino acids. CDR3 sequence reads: CASSRGTSGWETQYF. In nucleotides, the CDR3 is TGTGCCAGCAGCCGGGGGACTAGCGGTTGGGAGACCCAGTACTTC.

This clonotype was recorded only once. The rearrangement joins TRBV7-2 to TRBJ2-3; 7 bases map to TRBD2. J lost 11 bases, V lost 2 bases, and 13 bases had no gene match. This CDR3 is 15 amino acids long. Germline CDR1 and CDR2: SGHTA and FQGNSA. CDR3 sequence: CASSLWAGVQDMQYF. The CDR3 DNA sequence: TGTGCCAGCAGCTTATGGGCGGGAGTCCAGGACATGCAGTATTTT.

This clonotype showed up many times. CDR3 sequence: CASSQTGANNEKLFF. CDR3 nucleotides: TGTGCCAGCAGCCAAACAGGGGCGAATAATGAAAAACTGTTTTTT. V is TRBV6-1 and J is TRBJ1-4; 7 bases match TRBD1. With V trimmed by 6 bases and J by 4 bases, 8 bases remained unmatched. The CDR3 spans 15 residues. In germline, CDR1 is MNHNS, CDR2 SASEGT.

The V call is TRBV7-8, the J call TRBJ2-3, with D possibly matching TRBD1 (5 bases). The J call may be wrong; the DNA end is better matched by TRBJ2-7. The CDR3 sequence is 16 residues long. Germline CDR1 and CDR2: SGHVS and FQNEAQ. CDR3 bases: TGTGCCAGCAGCAACCTAGGGGTGTGGGCCAGTGATACGCAGTACTTC. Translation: CASSNLGVWASDTQYF.

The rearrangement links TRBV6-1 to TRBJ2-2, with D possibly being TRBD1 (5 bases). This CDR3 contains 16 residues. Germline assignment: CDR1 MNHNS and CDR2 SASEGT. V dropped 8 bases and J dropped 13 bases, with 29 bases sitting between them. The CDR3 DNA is TGTGCCAGCCTTAGAGACCAGGCTGTGAGCACAGGTGCGCTGTTTTTT. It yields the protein CASLRDQAVSTGALFF.

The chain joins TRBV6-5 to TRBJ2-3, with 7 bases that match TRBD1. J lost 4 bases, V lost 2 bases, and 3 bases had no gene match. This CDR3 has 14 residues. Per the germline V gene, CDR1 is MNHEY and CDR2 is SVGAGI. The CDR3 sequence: CASSYDRAADTQYF. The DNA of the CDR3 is TGTGCCAGCAGTTACGACAGGGCCGCAGATACGCAGTATTTT.

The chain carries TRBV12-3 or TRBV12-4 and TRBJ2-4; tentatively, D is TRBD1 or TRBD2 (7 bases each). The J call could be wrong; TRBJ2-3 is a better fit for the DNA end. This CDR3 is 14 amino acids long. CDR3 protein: CRSRGGCAKNIQYF. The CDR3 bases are TGTCGCAGCAGGGGGGGGTGCGCCAAAAACATTCAGTATTTT.

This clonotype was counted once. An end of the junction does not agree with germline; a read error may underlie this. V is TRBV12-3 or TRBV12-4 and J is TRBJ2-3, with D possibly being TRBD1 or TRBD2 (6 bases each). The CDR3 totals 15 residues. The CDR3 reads CAGGHGGRGTETQYF. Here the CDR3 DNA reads TGTGCCGGGGGTCATGGGGGGCGTGGCACAGAGACCCAGTATTTC.

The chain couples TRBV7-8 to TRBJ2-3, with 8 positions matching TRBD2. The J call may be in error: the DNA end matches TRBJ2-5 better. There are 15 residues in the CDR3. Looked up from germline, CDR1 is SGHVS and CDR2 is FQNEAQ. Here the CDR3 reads CASSLVGGGPDTQYF. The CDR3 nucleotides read TGTGCCAGCAGCTTAGTCGGGGGGGGCCCAGATACCCAGTACTTC.

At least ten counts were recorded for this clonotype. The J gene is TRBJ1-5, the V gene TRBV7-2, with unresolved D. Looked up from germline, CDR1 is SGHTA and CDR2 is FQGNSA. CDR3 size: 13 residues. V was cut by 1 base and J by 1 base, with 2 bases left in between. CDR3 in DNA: TGTGCCAGCAGCTTAGACAGCAATCAGCCCCAGCATTTT. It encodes CASSLDSNQPQHF.

The CDR3: CASRGGDSGANVLTF. Written as DNA, the CDR3 is TGTGCCAGCAGGGGGGGGGACTCTGGGGCCAACGTCCTGACTTTC. The chain couples TRBV6-1 to TRBJ2-6; 7 nucleotides align to TRBD2. Trimming at V came to 6 bases and at J to 0 bases, leaving 2 bases not matched to a gene. CDR1 is MNHNS, CDR2 SASEGT, per germline. This CDR3 comprises 15 residues.

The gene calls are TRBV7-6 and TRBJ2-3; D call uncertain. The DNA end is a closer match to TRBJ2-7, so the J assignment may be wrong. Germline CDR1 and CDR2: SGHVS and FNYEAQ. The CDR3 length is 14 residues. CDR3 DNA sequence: TGTGCCAGCAGCTCGCTGTGGGCCAAAGATACGCAGTACTTC. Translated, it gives CASSSLWAKDTQYF.

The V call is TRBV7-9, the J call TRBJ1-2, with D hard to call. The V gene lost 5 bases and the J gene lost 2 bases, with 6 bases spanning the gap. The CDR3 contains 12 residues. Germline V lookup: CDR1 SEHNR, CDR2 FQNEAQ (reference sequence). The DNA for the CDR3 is TGTGCCAGCAGCGATGACAACTATGGCTACACCTTC. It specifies CASSDDNYGYTF.

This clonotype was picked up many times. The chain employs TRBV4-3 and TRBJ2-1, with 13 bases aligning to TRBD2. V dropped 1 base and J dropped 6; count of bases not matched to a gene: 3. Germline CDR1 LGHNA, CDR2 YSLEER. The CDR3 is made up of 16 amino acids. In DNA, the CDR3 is TGCGCCAGCAGCCAAGTGACTAGCGGGGGGTCCAATGAGCAGTTCTTC. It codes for CASSQVTSGGSNEQFF.

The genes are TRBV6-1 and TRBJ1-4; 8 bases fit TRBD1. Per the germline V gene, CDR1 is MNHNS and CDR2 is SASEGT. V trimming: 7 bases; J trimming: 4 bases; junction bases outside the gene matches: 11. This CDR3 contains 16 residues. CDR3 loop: CASILGQGRVNEKLFF. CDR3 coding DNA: TGTGCCAGCATCCTTGGACAGGGTAGGGTTAATGAAAAACTGTTTTTT.

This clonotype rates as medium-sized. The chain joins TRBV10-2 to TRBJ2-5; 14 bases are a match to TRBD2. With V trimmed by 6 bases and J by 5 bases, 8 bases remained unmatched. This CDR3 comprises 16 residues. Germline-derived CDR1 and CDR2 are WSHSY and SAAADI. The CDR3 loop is CASRGTSGGIWETQYF. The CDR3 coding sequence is TGCGCCAGCAGGGGGACTAGCGGGGGTATTTGGGAGACCCAGTACTTC.

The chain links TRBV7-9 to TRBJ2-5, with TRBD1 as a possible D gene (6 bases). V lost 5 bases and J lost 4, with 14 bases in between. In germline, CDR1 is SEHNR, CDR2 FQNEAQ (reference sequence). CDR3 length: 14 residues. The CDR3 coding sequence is TGTGCCAGCAGCCCGTTGACAGGTACAGAGACCCAGTACTTC. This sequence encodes CASSPLTGTETQYF.

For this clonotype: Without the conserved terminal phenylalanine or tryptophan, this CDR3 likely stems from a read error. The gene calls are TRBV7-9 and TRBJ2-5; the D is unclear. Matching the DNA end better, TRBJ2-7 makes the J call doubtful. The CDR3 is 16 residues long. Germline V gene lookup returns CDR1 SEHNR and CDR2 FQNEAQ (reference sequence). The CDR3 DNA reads TGTGCCAGCAGCATCCGAGGACCCAGAAGCTCCTACGAGCAGTACTTA. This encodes CASSIRGPRSSYEQYL.

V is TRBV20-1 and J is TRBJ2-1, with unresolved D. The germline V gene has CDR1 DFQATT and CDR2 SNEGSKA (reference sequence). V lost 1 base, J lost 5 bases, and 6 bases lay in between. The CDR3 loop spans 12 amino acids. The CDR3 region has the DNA TGCAGTGCTAGAGTGGCGGACAATGAGCAGTTCTTC. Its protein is CSARVADNEQFF.

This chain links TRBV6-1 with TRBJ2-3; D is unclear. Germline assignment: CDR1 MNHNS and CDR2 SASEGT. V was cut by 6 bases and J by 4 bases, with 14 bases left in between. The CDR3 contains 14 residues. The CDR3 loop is CASRTSFWADTQYF. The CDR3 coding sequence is TGTGCCAGCAGGACATCGTTTTGGGCAGATACGCAGTATTTT.

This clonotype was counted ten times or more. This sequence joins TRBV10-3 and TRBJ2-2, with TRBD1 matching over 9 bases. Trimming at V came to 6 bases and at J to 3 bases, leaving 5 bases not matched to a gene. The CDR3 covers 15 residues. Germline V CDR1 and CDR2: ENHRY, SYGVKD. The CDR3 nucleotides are TGTGCCATCAGGGTGGGGGACAGGGACACCGGGGAGCTGTTTTTT. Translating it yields CAIRVGDRDTGELFF.

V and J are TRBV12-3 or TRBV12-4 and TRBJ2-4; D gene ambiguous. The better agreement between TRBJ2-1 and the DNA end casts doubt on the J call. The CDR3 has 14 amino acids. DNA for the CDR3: TGTGCCAGCAGTTTTCATAGTGACGGGAATGAGCAGTTCTTC. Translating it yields CASSFHSDGNEQFF.